This paragraph reports one T cell receptor (beta chain). V lost 5 bases, J lost 0 bases, and 12 bases lay in between. The CDR3 covers 15 residues. The germline gives CDR1 SNHLY, CDR2 FYNNEI. The data were obtained in a study of OX40 agonist ivuxolimab in advanced cancers. The data were produced by immunoSEQ multiplex PCR, yet TCRdb's version contains in-frame clones alone and is incomplete. The sample lists about 66,000 clones; about 90% were seen once. Sequenced material: CD4+ or CD8+ T cells sorted from blood, taken in a trial of the OX40 agonist ivuxolimab. V is TRBV2 and J is TRBJ2-3, with D perhaps TRBD1 (6 bases). The sequence derives from an adult with an advanced solid tumor such as melanoma, head and neck, liver or kidney cancer. DNA for the CDR3: TGTGCCAGCAGTAAGGGACAAACAAGCACAGATACGCAGTATTTT. Translating it yields CASSKGQTSTDTQYF.